The source of this T cell receptor (beta chain) is a study of T cell changes during pregnancy in multiple sclerosis. The germline V and J ends were trimmed by 1 base and 1 base, with 17 bases remaining between them. CDR1 is SGHTA, CDR2 FQGTGA, per germline. This CDR3 has 19 residues. Using immunoSEQ multiplex PCR, the repertoire was profiled, and TCRdb retains in-frame clones only, with some absent. The repertoire consists of approximately 60,000 clones, with more than 85% occurring once and the leading ten covering roughly 3.5%. The receptor comes from a female donor in good health, enrolled as a control in a pregnancy study. The chain uses TRBV7-3 and TRBJ2-6, with D unclear. Sequencing was performed on peripheral blood, taken after pregnancy. The CDR3 loop is CASSLMSVRPSSGANVLTF. CDR3 nucleotides: TGTGCCAGCAGCTTAATGTCGGTCAGGCCTTCGTCTGGGGCCAACGTCCTGACTTTC.